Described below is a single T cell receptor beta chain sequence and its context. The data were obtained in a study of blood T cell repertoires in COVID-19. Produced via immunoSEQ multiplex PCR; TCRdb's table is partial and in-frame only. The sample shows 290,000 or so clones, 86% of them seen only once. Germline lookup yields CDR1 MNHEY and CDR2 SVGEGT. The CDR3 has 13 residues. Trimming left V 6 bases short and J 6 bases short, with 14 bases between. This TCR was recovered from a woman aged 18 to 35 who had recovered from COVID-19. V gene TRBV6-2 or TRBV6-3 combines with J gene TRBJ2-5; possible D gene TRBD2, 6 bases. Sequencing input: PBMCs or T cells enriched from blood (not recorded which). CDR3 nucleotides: TGTGCCAGCAGCCTCGGGAGTCTGAAGACCCAGTACTTC. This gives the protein CASSLGSLKTQYF.